This T cell receptor (beta chain) came from a study of graft-versus-host responses after intestinal transplantation. Study-wide context: In this cohort, recipients had multivisceral, liver-intestinal, or isolated intestinal transplants.

Study findings and constraints: GvH clones were found in recipient marrow; some appeared first in ileum or blood. Graft-donor T cell macrochimerism coincided with high graft-versus-host to host-versus-graft clonal ratios in allografts.

The protocol was immunoSEQ multiplex PCR, while the TCRdb copy is restricted to in-frame clones and leaves out a portion. The data hold some 130,000 clones, with about 95% observed a single time. A remark on this clone: What it binds is not known.

This clonotype was obtained from a human donor who received an intestinal transplant. The starting material was unstimulated CD8+ T cells sorted from spleen or lymph node cells, obtained before intestinal transplant.

The CDR3 DNA reads as TGTGCCAGCAGTTCCGGACAATCCACTGAAGCTTTCTTT. It translates to CASSSGQSTEAFF. The chain employs TRBV28 and TRBJ1-1, with a tentative D call TRBD1 (5 bases). The germline V and J ends were trimmed by 4 bases and 4 bases, with 10 bases remaining between them. This CDR3 is 13 amino acids long. Germline CDR1 and CDR2: MDHEN and SYDVKM.